The 17 T cell receptor beta chains below were found in one sample sequenced in a study of shared clonotypes between healthy human individuals. TCRdb's table, derived via immunoSEQ multiplex PCR, lists solely in-frame clones and lacks some. The profile shows under 2,500,000 clones, under 97% of them singletons. Sequenced: naive CD4+ T cells sorted from blood. The subset here: CD45RA+ positively selected. The origin of the receptors is a young man in good health.

This clone showed up just once. Within the sample, other DNA sequences also encode this same CDR3. This chain connects TRBV30 to TRBJ1-2; 7 nucleotides align to TRBD1. The CDR3 totals 15 residues. CDR1 is GTSNPN and CDR2 is SVGIG in the germline V gene (reference sequence). With V trimmed by 0 bases and J by 3 bases, 7 bases remained unmatched. The CDR3 here is CAWSVRAGGDYGYTF. The CDR3 DNA reads TGTGCCTGGAGTGTACGGGCAGGGGGAGACTATGGCTACACCTTC.

The chain joins TRBV5-1 to TRBJ2-3; D unresolved. In germline, CDR1 is SGHRS, CDR2 YFSETQ. Trimming took 0 bases from V and 2 from J, leaving 13 bases between them. There are 16 residues in the CDR3. The CDR3 DNA reads TGCGCCAGCAGCTTGGCAGGTGGATTTAACACAGATACGCAGTATTTT. Translation gives CASSLAGGFNTDTQYF.

This sequence joins TRBV4-1 and TRBJ2-2; D remains ambiguous. CDR3 length equals 14 residues. Trimming left V 1 base short and J 4 bases short, with 7 bases between. From germline, CDR1 is MGHRA and CDR2 YSYEKL. The CDR3 protein is CASSQGEATGELFF. The CDR3 DNA follows: TGCGCCAGCAGCCAAGGCGAGGCCACCGGGGAGCTGTTTTTT.

The chain is built from TRBV18 and TRBJ2-1; TRBD2 is a possible D gene (5 bases). This CDR3 comprises 13 residues. Trimming cost V 5 bases and J 8 bases, with 13 bases left between them. From germline, CDR1 is KGHSH and CDR2 LQKENI. CDR3 nucleotide sequence: TGTGCCAGCTCAGGAGACTACGGAGATGAGCAGTTCTTC. This codes for CASSGDYGDEQFF. Full variable domain (missing parts from reference TRBV18 and TRBJ2-1): NAGVMQNPRHLVRRRGQEARLRCSPMKGHSHVYWYRQLPEEGLKFMVYLQKENIIDESGMPKERFSAEFPKEGPSILRIQQVVRGDSAAYFCASSGDYGDEQFFGPGTRLTVL.

The chain links TRBV28 to TRBJ2-5; D call uncertain. The germline CDR1 and CDR2 sequences are MDHEN and SYDVKM. V shed 6 bases and J shed 5 bases, with 16 bases lying between them. The CDR3 contains 14 residues. The CDR3 coding sequence is TGTGCCAGCAGCCCTCACAGCGCCAGGGAGACCCAGTACTTC. As protein: CASSPHSARETQYF.

The rearrangement links TRBV27 to TRBJ2-7, with 7 bases fitting TRBD1. The length of the CDR3 is 15 residues. V gave up 5 bases and J gave up 3 bases; unmatched junction bases: 10. CDR1 and CDR2 from the germline V gene are MNHEY and SMNVEV (reference sequence). The CDR3 here is CASSPRDRAYYEQYF. The CDR3 nucleotides are TGTGCCAGCAGTCCCCGGGACAGAGCTTACTACGAGCAGTACTTC.

This rearrangement joins TRBV11-2 to TRBJ1-4; the D is unclear. The CDR3 has 15 residues. The germline V and J ends were trimmed by 3 bases and 5 bases, with 13 bases remaining between them. Germline V gene lookup returns CDR1 SGHAT and CDR2 FQNNGV. The CDR3 loop reads CASSFLGHGNEKLFF. For the CDR3, the DNA is TGTGCCAGCAGCTTCCTAGGGCATGGGAATGAAAAACTGTTTTTT.

The chain combines TRBV2 with TRBJ1-1, with a tentative D call TRBD1 (6 bases). Deletions cut 8 bases from V and 8 bases from J, with 15 bases between. The germline CDR1 and CDR2 sequences are SNHLY and FYNNEI. The CDR3 is made up of 12 amino acids. The CDR3 sequence is CASQYRVGEAFF. As DNA, the CDR3 is TGTGCCAGCCAATACAGGGTTGGCGAAGCTTTCTTT.

V and J are TRBV7-2 and TRBJ1-2; D is unresolved. Looked up from germline, CDR1 is SGHTA and CDR2 is FQGNSA. V gave up 4 bases and J gave up 5 bases, with 8 bases separating them. The CDR3 extends over 12 amino acids. The DNA for the CDR3 is TGTGCCAGCAGCTCCGATTATTATGGCTACACCTTC. It translates to CASSSDYYGYTF.

This clone was detected once. The CDR3 DNA follows: TGTGCCAGCAGCATTTCCGTCGGCTTGAATGAGCAGTTCTTC. This encodes CASSISVGLNEQFF. The chain couples TRBV5-6 to TRBJ2-1; D gene uncertain. CDR1 and CDR2 (germline): SGHDT, YYEEEE. Trimming cost V 4 bases and J 7 bases, with 15 bases left between them. The CDR3 sequence is 14 residues long.

V gene TRBV5-6 combines with J gene TRBJ2-7; D unclear. Germline V gene lookup returns CDR1 SGHDT and CDR2 YYEEEE. The CDR3 runs 18 residues. Deletions cut 0 bases from V and 0 bases from J, with 19 bases between. CDR3 nucleotides: TGTGCCAGCAGCTTGGGCGTTTTTGTTTGGGGAAGCTCCTACGAGCAGTACTTC. Amino acids: CASSLGVFVWGSSYEQYF.

The chain recombines TRBV27 with TRBJ1-2, with 9 bases fitting TRBD1. This CDR3 has 14 amino acids. The V gene end was trimmed by 5 bases and the J gene end by 7 bases; junction bases not matched to a gene: 8. CDR1 and CDR2 (germline): MNHEY, SMNVEV (reference sequence). CDR3 sequence: CASSHTGGEAGYTF. The CDR3 DNA reads TGTGCCAGCAGTCATACAGGGGGCGAAGCTGGCTACACCTTC.

The CDR3 reads CASSSSALTGELFF. The CDR3 coding sequence is TGCGCCAGCAGCTCCTCTGCCCTCACCGGGGAGCTGTTTTTT. The rearrangement links TRBV5-1 to TRBJ2-2; D unclear. This CDR3 contains 14 residues. Between the trimmed V and J ends, which lost 3 bases and 4 bases, there was a span of 10 bases. CDR1 and CDR2 from the germline V gene are SGHRS and YFSETQ.

As concerns this clone: Other DNA sequences within the sample encode an identical CDR3. The V gene is TRBV7-2, the J gene TRBJ2-7; D is perhaps TRBD1 (5 bases). Germline lookup yields CDR1 SGHTA and CDR2 FQGNSA. With 3 bases removed from V and 0 bases from J, the gap between germline ends came to 6 bases. This CDR3 has 13 amino acids. The DNA for the CDR3 is TGTGCCAGCAGCTTGGGGCGCTCCTACGAGCAGTACTTC. It yields the protein CASSLGRSYEQYF. Full variable domain (outside the CDR3, taken from reference TRBV7-2 and TRBJ2-7): GAGVSQSPSNKVTEKGKDVELRCDPISGHTALYWYRQSLGQGLEFLIYFQGNSAPDKSGLPSDRFSAERTGGSVSTLTIQRTQQEDSAVYLCASSLGRSYEQYFGPGTRLTVT.

DNA of the CDR3: TGTGCCAGCAGGGTAGACAGGGGCGAGGGCTACACCTTC. Encoded protein: CASRVDRGEGYTF. The chain has TRBV28 and TRBJ1-2; TRBD1 matches 8 bases. Trimming took 6 bases from V and 8 from J; bases not matched to a gene: 8. CDR1 MDHEN and CDR2 SYDVKM come from the germline V gene. The CDR3 is made up of 13 amino acids.

The V and J genes are TRBV5-1 and TRBJ2-2; D uncertain. Germline values: CDR1 SGHRS, CDR2 YFSETQ. The ends were cut back, 7 bases at V and 4 bases at J, with 20 bases in the middle. CDR3 size: 16 residues. The CDR3 sequence is CASSDETGSITGELFF. CDR3 bases: TGCGCCAGCTCCGACGAGACGGGCTCGATCACCGGGGAGCTGTTTTTT.

Written as DNA, the CDR3 is TGCGCCAGCAGCTTGGCGTTTAGCTCTGGAAACACCATATATTTT. This translates into CASSLAFSSGNTIYF. This rearrangement joins TRBV5-1 to TRBJ1-3; D uncertain. Germline CDR1 is SGHRS and CDR2 is YFSETQ. This CDR3 has 15 residues. V lost 0 bases, J lost 0 bases, and 7 bases lay in between.